This T cell receptor beta chain was sequenced during a study of CD8 T cell repertoires and HIV-1 epitope variants. Study background: Each of Twenty-five Gag and Nef epitope peptides stimulated a separate culture. Controls were a CMV, EBV and flu pool, Ebola AY9, and no peptide. Regarding the study as a whole: Eight or nine antigen-specific TCR beta clonotypes were found; over 5 seemed cross-reactive to variants.

Sequencing of TCR beta CDR3 used immunoSEQ survey depth. This table comes from immunoSEQ multiplex PCR, and its TCRdb copy is limited to in-frame clones, with some not included. The repertoire includes about 3,500 clones, 64% of them detected once, and under 45% sits in the top ten. Concerning this clone itself: Its antigen is not known.

Germline V gene data show CDR1 as GTSNPN and CDR2 as SVGIG (reference sequence). This CDR3 comprises 13 residues. V gave up 4 bases and J gave up 3 bases; unmatched junction bases: 3. The TCR originated in a male donor with HIV. The V gene is TRBV30, the J gene TRBJ2-7, with TRBD1 matching 10 bases. Input material: cultured CD8+ T cells derived from PBMCs. This CDR3 reads CAWTGTGVYEQYF. In nucleotides, the CDR3 is TGTGCCTGGACCGGGACAGGGGTCTACGAGCAGTACTTC.